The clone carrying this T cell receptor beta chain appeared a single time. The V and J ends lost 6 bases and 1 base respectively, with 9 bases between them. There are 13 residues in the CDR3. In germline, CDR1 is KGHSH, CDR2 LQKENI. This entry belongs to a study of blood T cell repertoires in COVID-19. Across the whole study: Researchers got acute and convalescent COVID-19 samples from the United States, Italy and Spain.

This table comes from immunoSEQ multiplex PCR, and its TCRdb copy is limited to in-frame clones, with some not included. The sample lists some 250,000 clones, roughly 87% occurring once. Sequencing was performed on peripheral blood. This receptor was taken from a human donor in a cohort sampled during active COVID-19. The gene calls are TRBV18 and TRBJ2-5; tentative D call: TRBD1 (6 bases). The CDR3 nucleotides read TGTGCCAGCTCTTGGACAGTCCAAGAGACCCAGTACTTC. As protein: CASSWTVQETQYF. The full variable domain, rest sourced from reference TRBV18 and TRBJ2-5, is NAGVMQNPRHLVRRRGQEARLRCSPMKGHSHVYWYRQLPEEGLKFMVYLQKENIIDESGMPKERFSAEFPKEGPSILRIQQVVRGDSAAYFCASSWTVQETQYFGPGTRLLVL.